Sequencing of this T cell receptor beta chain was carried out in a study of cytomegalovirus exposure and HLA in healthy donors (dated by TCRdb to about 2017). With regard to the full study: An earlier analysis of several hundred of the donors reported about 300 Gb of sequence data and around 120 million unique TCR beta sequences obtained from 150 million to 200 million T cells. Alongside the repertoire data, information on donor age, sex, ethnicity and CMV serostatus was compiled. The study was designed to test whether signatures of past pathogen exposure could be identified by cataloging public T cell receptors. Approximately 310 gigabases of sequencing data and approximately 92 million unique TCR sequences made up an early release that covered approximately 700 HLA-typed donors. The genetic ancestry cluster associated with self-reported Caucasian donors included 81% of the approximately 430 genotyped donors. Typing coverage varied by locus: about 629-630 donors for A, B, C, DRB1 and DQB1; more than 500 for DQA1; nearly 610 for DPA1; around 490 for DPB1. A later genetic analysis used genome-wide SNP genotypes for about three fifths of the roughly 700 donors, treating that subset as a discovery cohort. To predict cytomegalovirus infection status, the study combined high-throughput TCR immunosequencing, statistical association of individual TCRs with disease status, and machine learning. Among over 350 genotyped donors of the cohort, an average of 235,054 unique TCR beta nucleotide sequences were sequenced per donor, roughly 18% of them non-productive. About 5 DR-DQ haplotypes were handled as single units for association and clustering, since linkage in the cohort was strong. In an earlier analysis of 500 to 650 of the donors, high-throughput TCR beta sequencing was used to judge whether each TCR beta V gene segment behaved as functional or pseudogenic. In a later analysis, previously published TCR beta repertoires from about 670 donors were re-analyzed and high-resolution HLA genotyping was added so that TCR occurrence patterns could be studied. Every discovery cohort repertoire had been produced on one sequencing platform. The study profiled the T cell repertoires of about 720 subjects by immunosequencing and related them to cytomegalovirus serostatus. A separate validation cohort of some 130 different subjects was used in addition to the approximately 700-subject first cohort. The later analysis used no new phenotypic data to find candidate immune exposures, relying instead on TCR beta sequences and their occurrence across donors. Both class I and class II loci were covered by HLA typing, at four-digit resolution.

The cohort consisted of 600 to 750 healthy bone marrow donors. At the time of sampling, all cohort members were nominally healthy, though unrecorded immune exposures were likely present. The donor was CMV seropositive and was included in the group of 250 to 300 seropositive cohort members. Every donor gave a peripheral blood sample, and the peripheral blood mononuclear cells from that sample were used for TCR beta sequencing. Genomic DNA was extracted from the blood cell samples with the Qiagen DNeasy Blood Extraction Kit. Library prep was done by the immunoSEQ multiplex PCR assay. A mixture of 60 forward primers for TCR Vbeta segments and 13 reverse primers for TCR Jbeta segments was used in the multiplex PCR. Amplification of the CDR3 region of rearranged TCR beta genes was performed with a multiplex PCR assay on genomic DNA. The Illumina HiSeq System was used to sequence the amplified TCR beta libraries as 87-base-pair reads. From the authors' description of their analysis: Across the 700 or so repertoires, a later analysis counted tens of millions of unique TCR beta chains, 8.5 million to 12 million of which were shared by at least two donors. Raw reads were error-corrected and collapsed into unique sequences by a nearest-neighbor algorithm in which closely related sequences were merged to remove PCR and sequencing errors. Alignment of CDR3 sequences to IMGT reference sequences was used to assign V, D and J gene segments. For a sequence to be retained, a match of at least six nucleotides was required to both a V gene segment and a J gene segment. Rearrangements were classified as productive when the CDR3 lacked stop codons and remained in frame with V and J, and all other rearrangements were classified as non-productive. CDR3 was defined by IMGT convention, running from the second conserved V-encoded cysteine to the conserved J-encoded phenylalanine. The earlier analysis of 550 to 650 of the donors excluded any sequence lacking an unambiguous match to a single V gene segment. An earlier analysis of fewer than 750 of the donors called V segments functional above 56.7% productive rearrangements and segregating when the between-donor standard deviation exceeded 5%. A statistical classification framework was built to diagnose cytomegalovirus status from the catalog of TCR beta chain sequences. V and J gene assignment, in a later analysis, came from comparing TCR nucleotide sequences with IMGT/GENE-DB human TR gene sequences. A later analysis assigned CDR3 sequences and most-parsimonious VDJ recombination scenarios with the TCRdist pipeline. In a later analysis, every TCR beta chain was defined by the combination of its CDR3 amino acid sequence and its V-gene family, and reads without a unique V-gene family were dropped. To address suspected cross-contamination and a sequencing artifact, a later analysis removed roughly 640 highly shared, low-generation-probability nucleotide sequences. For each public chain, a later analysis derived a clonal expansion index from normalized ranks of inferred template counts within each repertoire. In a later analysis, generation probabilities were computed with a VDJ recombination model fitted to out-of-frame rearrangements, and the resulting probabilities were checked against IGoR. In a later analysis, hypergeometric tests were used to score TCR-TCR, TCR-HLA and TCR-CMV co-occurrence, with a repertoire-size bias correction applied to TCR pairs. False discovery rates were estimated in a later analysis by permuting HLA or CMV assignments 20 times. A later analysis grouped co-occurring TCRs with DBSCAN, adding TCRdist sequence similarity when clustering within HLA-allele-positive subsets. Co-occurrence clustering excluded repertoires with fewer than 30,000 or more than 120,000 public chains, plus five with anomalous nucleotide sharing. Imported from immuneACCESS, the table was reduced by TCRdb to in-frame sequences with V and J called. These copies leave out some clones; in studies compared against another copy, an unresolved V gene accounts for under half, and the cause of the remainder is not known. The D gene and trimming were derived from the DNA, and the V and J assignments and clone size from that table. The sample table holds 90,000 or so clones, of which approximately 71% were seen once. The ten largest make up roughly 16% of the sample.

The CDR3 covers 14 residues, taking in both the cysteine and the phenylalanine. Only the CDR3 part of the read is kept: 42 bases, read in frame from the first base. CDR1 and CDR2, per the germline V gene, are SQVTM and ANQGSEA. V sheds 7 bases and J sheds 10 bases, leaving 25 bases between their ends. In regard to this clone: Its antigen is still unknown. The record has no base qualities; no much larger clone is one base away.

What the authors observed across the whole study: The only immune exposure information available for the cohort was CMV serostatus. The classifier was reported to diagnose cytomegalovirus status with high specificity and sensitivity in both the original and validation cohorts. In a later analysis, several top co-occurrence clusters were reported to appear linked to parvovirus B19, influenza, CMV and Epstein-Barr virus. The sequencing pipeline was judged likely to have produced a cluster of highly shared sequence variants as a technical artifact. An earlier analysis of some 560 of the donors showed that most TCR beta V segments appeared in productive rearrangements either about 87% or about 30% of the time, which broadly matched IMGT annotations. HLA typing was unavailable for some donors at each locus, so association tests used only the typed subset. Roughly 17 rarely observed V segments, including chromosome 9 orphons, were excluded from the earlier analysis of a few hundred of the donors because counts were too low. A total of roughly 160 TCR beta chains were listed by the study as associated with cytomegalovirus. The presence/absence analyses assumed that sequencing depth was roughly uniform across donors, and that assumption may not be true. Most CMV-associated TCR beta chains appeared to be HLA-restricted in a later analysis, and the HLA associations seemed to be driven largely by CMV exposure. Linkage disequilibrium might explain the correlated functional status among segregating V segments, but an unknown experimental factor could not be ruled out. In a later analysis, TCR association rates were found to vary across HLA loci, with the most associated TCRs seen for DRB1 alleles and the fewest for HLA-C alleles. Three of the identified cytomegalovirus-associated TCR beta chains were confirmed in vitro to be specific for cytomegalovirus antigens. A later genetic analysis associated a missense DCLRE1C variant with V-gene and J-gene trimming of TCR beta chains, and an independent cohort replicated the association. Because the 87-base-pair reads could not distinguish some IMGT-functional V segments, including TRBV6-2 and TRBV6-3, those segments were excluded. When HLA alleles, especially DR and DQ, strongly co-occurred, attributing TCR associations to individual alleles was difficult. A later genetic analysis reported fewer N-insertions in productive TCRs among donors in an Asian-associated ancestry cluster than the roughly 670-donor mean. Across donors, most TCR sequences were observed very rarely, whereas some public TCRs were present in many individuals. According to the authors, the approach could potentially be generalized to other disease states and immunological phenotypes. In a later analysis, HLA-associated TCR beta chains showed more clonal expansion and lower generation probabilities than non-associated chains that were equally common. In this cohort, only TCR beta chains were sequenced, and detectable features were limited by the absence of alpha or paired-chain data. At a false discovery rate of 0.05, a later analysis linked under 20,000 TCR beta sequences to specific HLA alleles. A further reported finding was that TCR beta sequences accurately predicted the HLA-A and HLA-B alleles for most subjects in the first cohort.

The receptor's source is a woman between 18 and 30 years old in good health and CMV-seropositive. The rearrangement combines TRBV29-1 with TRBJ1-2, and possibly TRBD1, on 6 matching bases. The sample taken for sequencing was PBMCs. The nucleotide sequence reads TGCAGCGCCTGGGACACGGGGCAAAGCGGGGCCTACACCTTC. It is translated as CSAWDTGQSGAYTF.